This T cell receptor (beta chain) is drawn from a study of blood T cell repertoires in COVID-19. Across the study: Sites in the United States, Italy and Spain provided acute and convalescent COVID-19 samples. In each case, the material was cDNA or gDNA derived from T cells, B-cell-depleted T cells, or PBMCs.

Germline CDR1 is LGHDT and CDR2 is YNNKEL (reference sequence). V dropped 3 bases and J dropped 11; count of bases not matched to a gene: 5. CDR3 length equals 14 residues. As originally analysed: Amplification from reference gene primers served as the basis for estimated nucleated cell counts. Data came from immunoSEQ multiplex PCR; TCRdb stores just in-frame clones and leaves some out. D and trimming come from the DNA, and the V and J calls and clone size come from that table. The table has 50,000 to 70,000 clones, around 88% seen once. The sequenced sample was peripheral blood. V usage is TRBV3-1 (or the pseudogene TRBV3-2) and J usage is TRBJ1-6, with 9 bases matching TRBD1. This sequence originates from a man between 60 and 70 years old with acute or convalescent COVID-19. The CDR3 DNA follows: TGTGCCAGCAGCCAGAGACGGGACAGGGCACCCCTCCACTTT. As protein: CASSQRRDRAPLHF.